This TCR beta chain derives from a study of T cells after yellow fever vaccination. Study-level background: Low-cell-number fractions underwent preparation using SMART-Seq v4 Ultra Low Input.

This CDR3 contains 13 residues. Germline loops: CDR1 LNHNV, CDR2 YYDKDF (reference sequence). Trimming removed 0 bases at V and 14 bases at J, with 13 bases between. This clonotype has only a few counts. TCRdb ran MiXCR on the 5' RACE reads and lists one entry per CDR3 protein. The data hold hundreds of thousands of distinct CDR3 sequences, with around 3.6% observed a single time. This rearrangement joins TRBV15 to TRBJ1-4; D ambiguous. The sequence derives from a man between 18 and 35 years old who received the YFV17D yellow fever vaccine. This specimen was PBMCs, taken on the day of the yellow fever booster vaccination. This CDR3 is CATSRDTTDKLFF. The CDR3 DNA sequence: TGTGCCACCAGCAGAGATACGACGGATAAGCTGTTTTTT. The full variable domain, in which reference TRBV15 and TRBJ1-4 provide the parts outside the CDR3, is DAMVIQNPRYQVTQFGKPVTLSCSQTLNHNVMYWYQQKSSQAPKLLFHYYDKDFNNEADTPDNFQSRRPNTSFCFLDIRSPGLGDTAMYLCATSRDTTDKLFFGSGTQLSVL.